This T cell receptor (beta chain) was identified in a study of human T cells and chemical hapten exposure. CDR3 length: 11 amino acids. V lost 8 bases and J lost 10; bases outside the gene matches: 4. Study-level points and caveats: Higher patch test scores went with higher counts of PT1 expanded TCRs. TCRs exceeding a frequency of 1 in 1000 stayed unchanged under DPC sensitization.

TCRdb ran MiXCR on the RACE reads and lists one entry per CDR3 protein. This table holds tens of thousands of distinct CDR3 sequences, about 11% found once. In this sample, this clonotype turned up a few times. What it binds is unknown. Documented time point: patch test 1, 2 weeks after DPC sensitization. This sample's treatment: therapeutic diphenylcyclopropenone sensitization with weekly scalp DPC. This specimen consisted of whole blood, obtained in connection with sensitization to the hapten diphenylcyclopropenone (DPC). The chain recombines TRBV12-3 or TRBV12-4 with TRBJ2-1; 8 nucleotides align to TRBD2. This clonotype was obtained from a woman between 50 and 59 years old with alopecia areata. Some clones in this sample may be carry-over from other donors' samples. The CDR3 DNA follows: TGTGCCAGCTCTGGACTAGCAGAGCAGTTCTTC. Its translation: CASSGLAEQFF.